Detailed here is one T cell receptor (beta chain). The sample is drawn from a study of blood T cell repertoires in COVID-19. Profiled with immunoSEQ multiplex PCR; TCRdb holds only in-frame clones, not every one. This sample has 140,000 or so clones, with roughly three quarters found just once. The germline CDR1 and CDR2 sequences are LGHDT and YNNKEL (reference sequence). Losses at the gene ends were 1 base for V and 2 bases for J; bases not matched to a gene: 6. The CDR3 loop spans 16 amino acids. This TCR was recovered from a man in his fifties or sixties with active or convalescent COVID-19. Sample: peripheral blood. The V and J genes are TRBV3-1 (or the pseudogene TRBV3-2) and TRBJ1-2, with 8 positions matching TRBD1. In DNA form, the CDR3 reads TGTGCCAGCAGCCAAGCTTCGACAGGGGACAACTATGGCTACACCTTC. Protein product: CASSQASTGDNYGYTF.